This TCR beta chain was obtained from a study of T cell responses to AZD1222 COVID-19 vaccine. Using immunoSEQ multiplex PCR, the repertoire was profiled, and TCRdb retains in-frame clones only, with some absent. The sample lists more than 150,000 clones, about nine tenths occurring once. The germline V gene encodes CDR1 SEHNR and CDR2 FQNEAQ (reference sequence). The CDR3 runs to 13 residues. V gave up 5 bases and J gave up 5 bases, with 11 bases separating them. In this sample, this clone turned up once. Its antigen remains unknown. Study-wide results and caveats: Targeting of unmutated variant regions was reportedly seen in nearly half of spike-specific TCRs.

The sequence came from an adult in good health. The V call is TRBV7-9, the J call TRBJ2-3; D is ambiguous. The starting material was peripheral blood, obtained on day 0 of AZD1222 vaccination. Written as DNA, the CDR3 is TGTGCCAGCAGCCCCGGATCTGAAGATACGCAGTATTTT. It translates to CASSPGSEDTQYF.